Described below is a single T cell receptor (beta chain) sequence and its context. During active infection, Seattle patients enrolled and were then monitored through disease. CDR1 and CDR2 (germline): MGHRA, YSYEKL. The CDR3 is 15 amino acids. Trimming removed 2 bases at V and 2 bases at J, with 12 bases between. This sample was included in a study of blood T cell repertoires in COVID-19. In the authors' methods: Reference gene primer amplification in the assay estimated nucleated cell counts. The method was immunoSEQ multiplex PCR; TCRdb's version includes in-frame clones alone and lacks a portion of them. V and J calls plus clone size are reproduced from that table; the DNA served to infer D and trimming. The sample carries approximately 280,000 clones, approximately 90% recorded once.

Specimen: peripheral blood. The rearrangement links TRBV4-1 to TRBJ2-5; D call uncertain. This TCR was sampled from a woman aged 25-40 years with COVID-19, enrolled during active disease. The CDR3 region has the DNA TGCGCCAGCAGCCAATCCCCCGGCAGGCAAGAGACCCAGTACTTC. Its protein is CASSQSPGRQETQYF.